Listed here are 22 T cell receptor beta chains from one sample, sequenced in a study of shared clonotypes between healthy human individuals. Libraries were prepared by immunoSEQ multiplex PCR; TCRdb keeps only in-frame clonotypes and omits some of them. Found here are some 1 million clones, about three quarters of them singletons; the top ten hold 1.2% to 1.5%. The sequenced sample consisted of memory CD4+ T cells sorted from blood. The subset is: CD45RA-negative fraction. The origin of the receptors is a young man in good health.

The chain combines TRBV15 with TRBJ2-7; the D call may be TRBD1 or TRBD2 (5 bases each). There are 16 residues in the CDR3. V lost 5 bases to trimming and J lost 5 bases, with 22 bases between them. Germline V gives CDR1 LNHNV, CDR2 YYDKDF (reference sequence). CDR3 DNA sequence: TGTGCCACCAGCGCCCAGTGGGGGAATACCCCTGACGAGCAGTACTTC. It encodes CATSAQWGNTPDEQYF.

This chain uses TRBV6-1 with TRBJ1-1, with D possibly matching TRBD1 (5 bases). This CDR3 comprises 15 residues. Trimming cost V 5 bases and J 0 bases, with 13 bases left between them. Germline lookup yields CDR1 MNHNS and CDR2 SASEGT. The DNA for the CDR3 is TGTGCCAGCAGTTCCCCGGGGGGGGTGAACACTGAAGCTTTCTTT. Translated: CASSSPGGVNTEAFF.

This chain joins TRBV6-6 and TRBJ1-6; D is undetermined. The V gene lost 6 bases and the J gene lost 9 bases, with 12 bases spanning the gap. This CDR3 contains 13 residues. Germline lookup yields CDR1 MNHNY and CDR2 SVGAGI (reference sequence). The CDR3 DNA sequence: TGTGCCAGCAGACTTAAGGCTCGTTCACCCCTCCACTTT. It encodes CASRLKARSPLHF.

This clone was found once. This chain uses TRBV9 with TRBJ1-4; 11 bases line up with TRBD1. Losses at the gene ends were 4 bases for V and 8 bases for J; bases not matched to a gene: 7. CDR3 length: 15 residues. The germline V gene has CDR1 SGDLS and CDR2 YYNGEE. The CDR3 region is CASSPGGQGEEKLFF. In DNA form, the CDR3 reads TGTGCCAGCAGCCCCGGGGGACAGGGGGAGGAAAAACTGTTTTTT.

The gene calls are TRBV9 and TRBJ2-5; D unclear. Trimming cost V 3 bases and J 7 bases, with 16 bases left between them. The CDR3 totals 14 residues. CDR1 and CDR2 (germline): SGDLS, YYNGEE. In DNA form, the CDR3 reads TGTGCCAGCAGCGCACAGAGTTCCCCCGGGACCCAGTACTTC. This sequence encodes CASSAQSSPGTQYF.

This chain uses TRBV21-1 with TRBJ2-2; the D segment call TRBD2 is taken from the table without a DNA check. TRBV21-1 is tagged as a pseudogene. This CDR3 has 15 residues. The DNA of the CDR3 is TGTGCCAGCAGCGCAAGCGACCCGAACACCGGGGAGCTGTTTTTT. This gives the protein CASSASDPNTGELFF.

The genes are TRBV11-2 and TRBJ2-3; D gene uncertain. Germline assignment: CDR1 SGHAT and CDR2 FQNNGV. V was shortened by 0 bases and J by 3 bases, with 7 bases between the two germline ends. The CDR3 is made up of 14 amino acids. CDR3 DNA sequence: TGTGCCAGCAGCTTAGACTCTACGACAGATACGCAGTATTTT. This sequence encodes CASSLDSTTDTQYF. The full variable domain, with the rest looked up from reference TRBV11-2 and TRBJ2-3, is EAGVAQSPRYKIIEKRQSVAFWCNPISGHATLYWYQQILGQGPKLLIQFQNNGVVDDSQLPKDRFSAERLKGVDSTLKIQPAKLEDSAVYLCASSLDSTTDTQYFGPGTRLTVL.

This clone was detected a few times. V is TRBV11-2 and J is TRBJ2-4, with a weak D call TRBD2 (6 bases). The germline V and J ends were trimmed by 4 bases and 0 bases, with 16 bases remaining between them. Germline CDR1 SGHAT, CDR2 FQNNGV. The CDR3 runs to 17 residues. The CDR3 DNA reads as TGTGCCAGCAGCTCGGTGACGGCGGGGCTAGCCAAAAACATTCAGTACTTC. Protein sequence: CASSSVTAGLAKNIQYF. The complete variable domain, with remaining parts taken from reference TRBV11-2 and TRBJ2-4, reads EAGVAQSPRYKIIEKRQSVAFWCNPISGHATLYWYQQILGQGPKLLIQFQNNGVVDDSQLPKDRFSAERLKGVDSTLKIQPAKLEDSAVYLCASSSVTAGLAKNIQYFGAGTRLSVL.

About this clone: An end of the junction differs from the germline gene, which may be a read error. Additional DNA sequences in this sample encode the identical CDR3. The chain has TRBV4-1 and TRBJ2-2; D possibly corresponds to TRBD2 (6 bases). This CDR3 comprises 16 residues. The germline V gene has CDR1 MGHRA and CDR2 YSYEKL. The DNA for the CDR3 is TGCGCCAGCAGCCAAGTTCTAGCGATGAACACCGGGGAACTGTTTTTT. Its protein is CASSQVLAMNTGELFF.

A few counts support this clone. The gene calls are TRBV18 and TRBJ1-2; the D gene is possibly TRBD1 (6 bases). V dropped 0 bases and J dropped 8 bases, with 13 bases sitting between them. The CDR3 spans 14 residues. In germline, CDR1 is KGHSH, CDR2 LQKENI. The CDR3 protein is CASSPPAGGRGYTF. DNA for the CDR3: TGTGCCAGCTCACCACCGGCTGGGGGCCGGGGCTACACCTTC.

A remark on this clone: Other DNA sequences in this sample translate to the same CDR3. The chain has TRBV5-4 and TRBJ2-7, with 9 bases fitting TRBD1. Germline values: CDR1 SGHNT, CDR2 YYREEE (reference sequence). This CDR3 contains 15 residues. V lost 3 bases, J lost 4 bases, and 8 bases stayed unmatched. In DNA form, the CDR3 reads TGTGCCAGCAGCTCCGGGGGACAGGGTTCTTACGAGCAGTACTTC. Its protein product is CASSSGGQGSYEQYF.

Only one count was recorded for this clone. The chain employs TRBV7-9 and TRBJ2-3, with D tentatively TRBD1 or TRBD2 (5 bases each). Germline V CDR1 and CDR2: SEHNR, FQNEAQ (reference sequence). The CDR3 spans 19 residues. With 0 bases removed from V and 0 bases from J, the gap between germline ends came to 19 bases. For the CDR3, the DNA is TGTGCCAGCAGCTTAGCGTGGGGTTTGATGGGGGACAGCACAGATACGCAGTATTTT. The encoded protein is CASSLAWGLMGDSTDTQYF.

The table lists this clone with a count of one. This sample also contains other DNA sequences that code for the same CDR3. The chain uses TRBV7-2 and TRBJ2-7; D is uncertain. CDR1 is SGHTA, CDR2 FQGNSA, per germline. The CDR3 covers 11 residues. Trimming removed 2 bases from V and 4 bases from J, with 3 bases in between. This CDR3 reads CASSLQYEQYF. CDR3 in DNA: TGTGCCAGCAGCTTACAGTACGAGCAGTACTTC.

The chain links TRBV14 to TRBJ1-1; D is unresolved. The CDR3 has 15 amino acids. Germline V gives CDR1 SGHDN, CDR2 FVKESK. With 1 base removed from V and 1 base from J, the gap between germline ends came to 10 bases. CDR3 in DNA: TGTGCCAGCAGCCAAGTAGGGTCTTCGAACACTGAAGCTTTCTTT. Its translation: CASSQVGSSNTEAFF.

V usage is TRBV6-5 and J usage is TRBJ1-2; TRBD1 aligns across 9 bases. The length of the CDR3 is 15 residues. The V gene's germline CDR1 is MNHEY and CDR2 SVGAGI. V lost 6 bases and J lost 3; bases outside the gene matches: 8. This CDR3 reads CASRIQGAGYYGYTF. The CDR3 DNA sequence: TGTGCCAGCAGGATACAGGGGGCTGGCTACTATGGCTACACCTTC.

This rearrangement joins TRBV2 to TRBJ2-7, with D possibly matching TRBD2 (6 bases). This CDR3 has 14 amino acids. Germline V gene lookup returns CDR1 SNHLY and CDR2 FYNNEI. With 8 bases removed from V and 6 bases from J, the gap between germline ends came to 20 bases. The CDR3 bases are TGTGCCAGCTCCGTCGAGGGAGTGCGGGGCGAGCAGTACTTC. It translates to CASSVEGVRGEQYF.

The chain is built from TRBV6-1 and TRBJ1-3; no firm D call. V lost 8 bases to trimming and J lost 0 bases, with 11 bases between them. The CDR3 totals 14 residues. Germline V gene data show CDR1 as MNHNS and CDR2 as SASEGT. Here the CDR3 reads CASLPRSSGNTIYF. The CDR3 coding sequence is TGTGCCAGCCTCCCGAGGAGCTCTGGAAACACCATATATTTT.

The chain employs TRBV5-1 and TRBJ2-3, with TRBD2 matching 13 bases. V lost 6 bases to trimming and J lost 2 bases; unmatched junction nucleotides: 6. In germline, CDR1 is SGHRS, CDR2 YFSETQ. CDR3 length: 16 residues. The CDR3 sequence is CASTQLAGGDTDTQYF. DNA for the CDR3: TGCGCCAGCACCCAACTAGCGGGGGGGGACACAGATACGCAGTATTTT. The variable domain in full, completed from reference TRBV5-1 and TRBJ2-3, reads KAGVTQTPRYLIKTRGQQVTLSCSPISGHRSVSWYQQTPGQGLQFLFEYFSETQRNKGNFPGRFSGRQFSNSRSEMNVSTLELGDSALYLCASTQLAGGDTDTQYFGPGTRLTVL.

This chain connects TRBV7-2 to TRBJ2-5; maybe TRBD1 (5 bases). The CDR3 consists of 14 residues. Trimming cost V 1 base and J 2 bases, with 8 bases left between them. CDR1 SGHTA and CDR2 FQGNSA come from the germline V gene. The CDR3 spells CASSLGGRQETQYF. The CDR3 nucleotides read TGTGCCAGCAGCTTAGGGGGCAGACAAGAGACCCAGTACTTC.

The V gene is TRBV30, the J gene TRBJ1-1; 8 positions match TRBD1. With 7 bases clipped from V and 1 base from J, the junction kept 5 bases outside the gene matches. The CDR3 is 13 amino acids. Germline V lookup: CDR1 GTSNPN, CDR2 SVGIG (reference sequence). The CDR3 sequence is CASRGTGNTEAFF. The CDR3 DNA reads as TGTGCCTCCCGTGGGACAGGGAACACTGAAGCTTTCTTT.

This clone was detected a few times. The chain has TRBV2 and TRBJ2-1; the match to TRBD2 covers 7 bases. J lost 9 bases, V lost 2 bases, and 10 bases had no gene match. Germline V lookup: CDR1 SNHLY, CDR2 FYNNEI. This CDR3 contains 15 residues. CDR3 DNA sequence: TGTGCCAGCAGTGAAATAATAGGGACTAAAGGTGAGCAGTTCTTC. Its translation: CASSEIIGTKGEQFF. The variable domain in full, with the rest retrieved from reference TRBV2 and TRBJ2-1, is EPEVTQTPSHQVTQMGQEVILRCVPISNHLYFYWYRQILGQKVEFLVSFYNNEISEKSEIFDDQFSVERPDGSNFTLKIRSTKLEDSAMYFCASSEIIGTKGEQFFGPGTRLTVL.

This clone was counted at least ten times. The rearrangement uses TRBV2 and TRBJ2-4; TRBD1 matches at 7 bases. The ends lost 2 bases at V and 3 bases at J; junction bases unmatched: 4. This CDR3 region has 15 residues. CDR1 SNHLY and CDR2 FYNNEI come from the germline V gene. The CDR3 spells CASSEKGAGKNIQYF. Here the CDR3 DNA reads TGTGCCAGCAGTGAAAAGGGGGCCGGCAAAAACATTCAGTACTTC.